A single sample gave rise to the 12 T cell receptor beta chains below, sequenced in a study of PD-1 blockade in mismatch repair-deficient tumors. The assay was immunoSEQ multiplex PCR, and TCRdb's table has in-frame clones only and misses some. The repertoire includes more than 95,000 clones, approximately 90% of them detected once, and approximately 15% sits in the top ten. This sample comprised peripheral blood, obtained 44 weeks after starting pembrolizumab. The receptors shown here come from an adult with mismatch repair-deficient cancer.

The rearrangement joins TRBV19 to TRBJ2-1; 12 positions agree with TRBD2. This CDR3 is built from 15 residues. Germline V CDR1 and CDR2: LNHDA, SQIVND (reference sequence). Unmatched junction bases numbered 5, after V lost 5 bases and J lost 6 bases. The CDR3: CASSAGLAGINEQFF. The CDR3 DNA sequence: TGTGCCAGTAGTGCGGGACTAGCGGGTATCAATGAGCAGTTCTTC.

This chain joins TRBV19 and TRBJ2-2; 8 bases match TRBD1. The J segment lost 2 bases and the V segment lost 4 bases, leaving 6 bases of the junction unmatched. The CDR3 is made up of 16 amino acids. Germline loops: CDR1 LNHDA, CDR2 SQIVND (reference sequence). In nucleotides, the CDR3 is TGTGCCAGTAGTAAGGACAGGGCCATAAACACCGGGGAGCTGTTTTTT. It encodes CASSKDRAINTGELFF.

This chain joins TRBV19 and TRBJ2-3; tentative D call: TRBD1 (6 bases). The CDR3 loop spans 14 amino acids. Germline CDR1 LNHDA, CDR2 SQIVND (reference sequence). Trimming pared 7 bases from V and 5 bases from J, leaving 16 bases between. The CDR3 sequence: CASIGCGGGDTQYF. In DNA form, the CDR3 reads TGTGCCAGTATAGGGTGTGGGGGCGGAGATACGCAGTATTTT.

The rearrangement links TRBV9 to TRBJ1-5; D may be TRBD1 (6 bases). Trimming took off 3 bases at V and 7 bases at J, with 17 bases between the two ends. Germline CDR1 and CDR2: SGDLS and YYNGEE. The CDR3 totals 15 residues. This CDR3 reads CASSADGGGGQPQHF. In DNA, the CDR3 is TGTGCCAGCAGCGCCGACGGAGGGGGAGGGCAGCCCCAGCATTTT.

The chain recombines TRBV11-2 with TRBJ2-5; D might be TRBD1 or TRBD2, each matching 6 bases. This CDR3 region has 16 residues. The V and J ends lost 7 bases and 2 bases respectively, with 20 bases between them. CDR1 SGHAT and CDR2 FQNNGV come from the germline V gene. CDR3 nucleotide sequence: TGTGCCAGCAACAAAGTAGGGGGGAAGTTACAAGAGACCCAGTACTTC. Encoded protein: CASNKVGGKLQETQYF.

The rearrangement links TRBV10-3 to TRBJ2-7; D possibly corresponds to TRBD1 (5 bases). Between the trimmed V and J ends, which lost 3 bases and 3 bases, there was a span of 9 bases. Germline loops: CDR1 ENHRY, CDR2 SYGVKD. This CDR3 is 13 amino acids long. CDR3 sequence reads: CAISDPGRYEQYF. DNA of the CDR3: TGTGCCATCAGTGACCCAGGGCGCTACGAGCAGTACTTC.

The chain joins TRBV28 to TRBJ2-7; 8 positions match TRBD1. Germline CDR1 reads MDHEN; CDR2 reads SYDVKM. Trimming removed 3 bases from V and 4 bases from J; junction bases left unmatched: 14. This CDR3 comprises 17 residues. In DNA form, the CDR3 reads TGTGCCAGCAGTTTCGAGCTAGGACAGGGCGACCCTTACGAGCAGTACTTC. Protein product: CASSFELGQGDPYEQYF.

The chain couples TRBV4-3 to TRBJ1-4; 7 bases align to TRBD1. The CDR3 contains 19 residues. Germline-derived CDR1 and CDR2 are LGHNA and YSLEER. The V and J ends lost 0 bases and 0 bases, in that order; junction bases with no gene match: 10. This CDR3 is CASSQETGYGAATNEKLFF. As DNA, the CDR3 is TGCGCCAGCAGCCAAGAGACAGGGTATGGGGCGGCAACTAATGAAAAACTGTTTTTT.

The chain employs TRBV6-5 and TRBJ2-5, with D maybe TRBD1 (5 bases). The CDR3 is 15 residues long. The germline gives CDR1 MNHEY, CDR2 SVGAGI. V lost 3 bases and J 1 base, leaving 12 bases between the germline ends. The CDR3 coding sequence is TGTGCCAGCAGTTATCTTAGACAGTCCCAAGAGACCCAGTACTTC. Protein sequence: CASSYLRQSQETQYF.

The chain joins TRBV5-8 to TRBJ2-4, with TRBD2 matching over 11 bases. The V and J ends lost 4 bases and 1 base, in that order; junction bases with no gene match: 7. Germline CDR1 is SGHTS and CDR2 is YDEGEE. The CDR3 covers 17 residues. CDR3 loop: CASSPIAGGYAKNIQYF. CDR3 bases: TGTGCCAGCAGCCCCATAGCGGGAGGGTATGCCAAAAACATTCAGTACTTC. The full variable domain, with the rest looked up from reference TRBV5-8 and TRBJ2-4, is EAGVTQSPTHLIKTRGQQATLRCSPISGHTSVYWYQQALGLGLQFLLWYDEGEERNRGNFPPRFSGRQFPNYSSELNVNALELEDSALYLCASSPIAGGYAKNIQYFGAGTRLSVL.

V usage is TRBV7-5 and J usage is TRBJ2-5. TRBV7-5 is given as a pseudogene. The CDR3 runs 15 residues. CDR3 region: CARSLGIPGGETQYF. CDR3 nucleotides: TGTGCCAGAAGCTTAGGCATTCCGGGCGGAGAGACCCAGTACTTC.

The rearrangement links TRBV9 to TRBJ2-3, with TRBD2 identical over 8 bases. With 4 bases clipped from V and 3 bases from J, the junction kept 7 bases outside the gene matches. Germline V gene sequence: CDR1 SGDLS, CDR2 YYNGEE. The CDR3 has 15 residues. CDR3 in DNA: TGTGCCAGCAGCTCGCACGGGACTAGTACAGATACGCAGTATTTT. This encodes CASSSHGTSTDTQYF. Together with reference TRBV9 and TRBJ2-3, the CDR3 gives the full variable domain: DSGVTQTPKHLITATGQRVTLRCSPRSGDLSVYWYQQSLDQGLQFLIQYYNGEERAKGNILERFSAQQFPDLHSELNLSSLELGDSALYFCASSSHGTSTDTQYFGPGTRLTVL.